This is a list of T cell receptor beta chains from one sample in a study of blood T cell repertoires in COVID-19. TCRdb's table, derived via immunoSEQ multiplex PCR, lists solely in-frame clones and lacks some. Of roughly 170,000 clones in the sample, roughly four fifths were seen once. The sample taken for sequencing was peripheral blood. The receptors were sampled from a man aged 35-49 years who had recovered from COVID-19. Each CDR3 is given without its conserved first and last residue. D genes are given only for firm matches.

d_call,j_call,v_call,cdr3_aa
NA,TRBJ1-6,TRBV5-1,ASSSGNSPLH
TRBD1,TRBJ2-5,TRBV7-9,ASSPGTGGSGAPQY
NA,TRBJ1-4,TRBV18,ASSPRAGEKLF
NA,TRBJ2-1,TRBV19,ASSIRGYTSSYNEQF
NA,TRBJ2-7,TRBV6-1,ASSDETAYEQY
NA,TRBJ1-5,TRBV28,ASSLGGYSNQPQH
TRBD1,TRBJ2-1,TRBV12-3/TRBV12-4,ASSAGTGFEQF
TRBD2,TRBJ2-5,TRBV9,ASSGTSGGETQY
NA,TRBJ2-7,TRBV30,AWSVLGRGEQY
TRBD1,TRBJ2-5,TRBV11-1,ASSRTGQETQY
NA,TRBJ1-1,TRBV13,ASSLGVFTEAF
NA,TRBJ1-4,TRBV12-5,ASGLVVAAGGMGFNDEKLF
NA,TRBJ2-2,TRBV7-9,ASSLQIHITGELF
NA,TRBJ1-5,TRBV4-1,ASSLMGDFQPQH
TRBD2,TRBJ2-7,TRBV13,ASSFRTSGPHEQY
NA,TRBJ1-5,TRBV30,AWSTGSDQPQH
NA,TRBJ1-1,TRBV9,ASSTQPTPRNTEAF
NA,TRBJ2-7,TRBV6-2/TRBV6-3,ASSYSSLTYEQY
NA,TRBJ2-5,TRBV6-5,ASSMRARETQY
NA,TRBJ2-2,TRBV27,ASSVEGAGELF
NA,TRBJ1-6,TRBV6-5,ASSYSTGMALH
TRBD1,TRBJ1-3,TRBV5-6,ASSLGTGAGNTIY
TRBD1,TRBJ2-5,TRBV4-1,ASSFWGQGETQY
TRBD1,TRBJ1-6,TRBV7-6,ASSSLGTGVKSPLH
NA,TRBJ1-6,TRBV6-5,ASRHSRSYNSPLH
NA,TRBJ2-1,TRBV3-1/TRBV3-2,ASSQRNEQF
NA,TRBJ1-4,TRBV10-1,AITHPDRTGNEKLF
TRBD1,TRBJ1-1,TRBV3-1/TRBV3-2,ASSPTAQGALNTEAF
NA,TRBJ2-5,TRBV10-3,ATRDIQESSKETQY
NA,TRBJ2-5,TRBV11-1,ASSPRRQETQY
TRBD2,TRBJ2-1,TRBV20-1,SASGTSGTYSSYNEQF